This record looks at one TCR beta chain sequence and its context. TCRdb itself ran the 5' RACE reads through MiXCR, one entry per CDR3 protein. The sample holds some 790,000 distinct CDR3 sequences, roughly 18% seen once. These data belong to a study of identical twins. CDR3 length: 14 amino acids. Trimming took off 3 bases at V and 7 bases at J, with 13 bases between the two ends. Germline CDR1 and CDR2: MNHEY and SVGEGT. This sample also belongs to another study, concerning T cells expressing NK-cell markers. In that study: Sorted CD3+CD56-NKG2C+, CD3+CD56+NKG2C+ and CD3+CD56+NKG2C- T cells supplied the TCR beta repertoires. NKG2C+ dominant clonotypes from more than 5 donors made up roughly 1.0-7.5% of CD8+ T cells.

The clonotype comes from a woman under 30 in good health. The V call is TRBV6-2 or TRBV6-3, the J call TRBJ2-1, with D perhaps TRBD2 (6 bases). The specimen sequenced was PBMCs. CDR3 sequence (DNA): TGTGCCAGCAGTTATGTCGGGAGAGGGAATGAGCAGTTCTTC. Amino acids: CASSYVGRGNEQFF.